This TCR beta chain was sequenced in a study of blood T cell repertoires in COVID-19. Study at large: Sites across the United States, Italy and Spain contributed samples from acute and convalescent COVID-19.

V lost 2 bases to trimming and J lost 8 bases; unmatched junction nucleotides: 11. Germline assignment: CDR1 SGHTA and CDR2 FQGNSA. This CDR3 has 17 amino acids. Method: immunoSEQ multiplex PCR; TCRdb's copy keeps in-frame clones and lacks some. This sample carries 150,000 to 200,000 clones, over 85% of them seen once, and the ten largest clones take about 2%. This TCR was recovered from a woman aged 55-69 years with COVID-19, enrolled during active disease. Sequenced material: peripheral blood. This sequence joins TRBV7-2 and TRBJ1-4, with 10 bases matching TRBD1. Here the CDR3 reads CASSLRDRGFSREKLFF. DNA of the CDR3: TGTGCCAGCAGCTTACGGGACAGGGGTTTTTCTCGGGAAAAACTGTTTTTT.